The 5 T cell receptor beta chains below come from one sample, sequenced in a study of liver allograft versus peripheral blood T cells. Study information: Repertoires from peripheral blood of liver transplant recipients were compared with those inside their transplanted livers.

TCRdb recomputed calls from the reads with MiXCR, one row per CDR3 protein. The data show around 6,300 distinct CDR3 sequences, with 17% seen just once and about 3.1% held by the top ten. These receptors all stem from a human patient who had a liver transplant. Some of the T cells may derive from the graft donor.

In this sample, this clonotype is medium-sized. The chain has TRBV19 and TRBJ2-7; D may be TRBD1 or TRBD2 (5 bases each). This CDR3 comprises 16 residues. Looked up from germline, CDR1 is LNHDA and CDR2 is SQIVND (reference sequence). V lost 5 bases, J lost 0 bases, and 17 bases lay in between. CDR3 nucleotides: TGTGCCAGTAGTCTATCCGGGACGGCCGTCTCCTACGAGCAGTACTTC. Translated: CASSLSGTAVSYEQYF.

Concerning this clonotype: A read error may be the cause here, since a much bigger clone is one base away. V and J are TRBV18 and TRBJ2-1, with TRBD2 matching over 9 bases. V was clipped by 3 bases and J by 10 bases; unmatched bases: 7. The CDR3 consists of 14 residues. Germline-derived CDR1 and CDR2 are KGHSH and LQKENI. The CDR3 bases are TGTGCCAGCTCACCTAGCGGGAGCTCCTACGAGCAGTTCTTC. Protein sequence: CASSPSGSSYEQFF.

This chain connects TRBV7-9 to TRBJ2-5, with 9 bases matching TRBD2. The V gene's germline CDR1 is SEHNR and CDR2 FQNEAQ (reference sequence). The CDR3 has 15 residues. Trimming removed 4 bases from V and 5 bases from J; junction bases left unmatched: 8. The CDR3 bases are TGTGCCAGCAGCTATCCCGGGACTAGCTTGGAGACCCAGTACTTC. It is translated as CASSYPGTSLETQYF.

V and J are TRBV5-4 and TRBJ1-5; 8 bases agree with TRBD1. Germline trimming cut 2 bases from V and 2 bases from J; bases unmatched to any gene: 6. Germline assignment: CDR1 SGHNT and CDR2 YYREEE (reference sequence). The CDR3 has 16 residues. CDR3 in amino acids: CASSFSGGRGNQPQHF. The CDR3 DNA follows: TGTGCCAGCAGCTTTTCAGGGGGCAGAGGCAATCAGCCCCAGCATTTT.

This clonotype is judged medium-sized. V is TRBV6-2 or TRBV6-3 and J is TRBJ1-4; tentative D call: TRBD1 (6 bases). The V end was cut by 7 bases, the J end by 7 bases, with 16 bases between. This CDR3 is built from 14 residues. The germline V gene has CDR1 MNHEY and CDR2 SVGEGT. The CDR3 region is CASTHRDPGEKLFF. In DNA, the CDR3 is TGTGCCAGCACCCACAGGGATCCGGGTGAAAAACTGTTTTTT.